The 16 T cell receptor beta chains reported below all come from one sample, sequenced in a study of T cell changes during pregnancy in multiple sclerosis. Some clones are missing from TCRdb's copy, which holds only in-frame ones; the method was immunoSEQ multiplex PCR. The data contain more than 50,000 clones, 91% of them seen just once; the ten biggest clones take up approximately 1%. The sequenced sample was peripheral blood, obtained after pregnancy. The receptors come from a female donor in good health, enrolled as a control in a pregnancy study.

This clone was detected once. The rearrangement joins TRBV6-4 to TRBJ2-1; 10 positions match TRBD2. The V gene's germline CDR1 is MRHNA and CDR2 SNTAGT. The CDR3 covers 13 residues. V dropped 8 bases and J dropped 8; count of bases not matched to a gene: 6. The CDR3 here is CASGASGRDEQFF. The CDR3 nucleotides read TGTGCCAGCGGGGCTAGCGGGAGAGATGAGCAGTTCTTC.

This sequence joins TRBV6-5 and TRBJ2-7; tentatively, D is TRBD1 (6 bases). This CDR3 region has 15 residues. V was clipped by 6 bases and J by 7 bases, with 22 bases between them. Germline values: CDR1 MNHEY, CDR2 SVGAGI. The DNA for the CDR3 is TGTGCCAGCAGGCCCCCTGGGAGCGGCGACAGGGAGCAGTACTTC. Amino acid sequence: CASRPPGSGDREQYF.

The chain employs TRBV28 and TRBJ2-7; 12 bases are shared with TRBD1. Germline lookup yields CDR1 MDHEN and CDR2 SYDVKM. V was clipped by 6 bases and J by 5 bases; unmatched bases: 14. CDR3 size: 17 residues. CDR3 bases: TGTGCCAGCAGAATTACTGGTCCGGGACAGGGGGCCCACGAGCAGTACTTC. It yields the protein CASRITGPGQGAHEQYF.

The V call is TRBV14, the J call TRBJ1-2; D unresolved. CDR1 is SGHDN, CDR2 FVKESK, per germline. V lost 0 bases to trimming and J lost 8 bases, with 16 bases between them. The CDR3 is 15 residues long. CDR3 coding DNA: TGTGCCAGCAGCCAAGATACGGGCGGGTATCGAGGCTACACCTTC. Residues: CASSQDTGGYRGYTF.

V usage is TRBV25-1 and J usage is TRBJ2-5, with D perhaps matching TRBD1 (5 bases). In germline, CDR1 is MGHDK, CDR2 SYGVNS. The CDR3 contains 15 residues. The V and J ends lost 5 bases and 0 bases respectively, with 13 bases between them. In DNA form, the CDR3 reads TGTGCCAGCAGTTACCGACAGAGGTACCAAGAGACCCAGTACTTC. Translated, it gives CASSYRQRYQETQYF.

The V call is TRBV30, the J call TRBJ2-1, with 10 positions matching TRBD2. The CDR3 sequence is 15 residues long. Germline assignment: CDR1 GTSNPN and CDR2 SVGIG (reference sequence). Trimming at V came to 3 bases and at J to 8 bases, leaving 10 bases not matched to a gene. The CDR3 nucleotides are TGTGCCTGGAGCGCCGGGACTAGCGTTTGGGATGAGCAGTTCTTC. Translated, it gives CAWSAGTSVWDEQFF.

V gene TRBV6-5 combines with J gene TRBJ1-1, with 9 bases that match TRBD1. J was trimmed by 1 base and V by 2 bases; bases with no gene match: 2. The length of the CDR3 is 15 residues. In germline, CDR1 is MNHEY, CDR2 SVGAGI. The CDR3 reads CASSYDRGENTEAFF. CDR3 DNA: TGTGCCAGCAGTTACGACAGGGGGGAGAACACTGAAGCTTTCTTT.

This clone showed up just once. This chain connects TRBV6-5 to TRBJ2-7; perhaps TRBD1 as D (6 bases). The CDR3 consists of 14 residues. Germline V gene lookup returns CDR1 MNHEY and CDR2 SVGAGI. Trimming pared 6 bases from V and 0 bases from J, leaving 12 bases between. The CDR3 nucleotides read TGTGCCAGCAGAAGCCACAGGGACTCCTACGAGCAGTACTTC. Translated: CASRSHRDSYEQYF.

The J gene is TRBJ1-4, the V gene TRBV25-1; D is ambiguous. Trimming cost V 8 bases and J 0 bases, with 13 bases left between them. The length of the CDR3 is 15 residues. CDR1 is MGHDK, CDR2 SYGVNS, per germline. CDR3 in DNA: TGTGCCAGCCAGACGACACTTCCAACTAATGAAAAACTGTTTTTT. Its translation is CASQTTLPTNEKLFF.

This clone was found a few times. This sequence joins TRBV19 and TRBJ2-7; TRBD1 agrees at 9 bases. The CDR3 is 14 residues long. Germline trimming cut 3 bases from V and 5 bases from J; bases unmatched to any gene: 5. CDR1 and CDR2 (germline): LNHDA, SQIVND (reference sequence). The CDR3 region has the DNA TGTGCCAGTAGTATGGGACAGGGCGTCAACGAGCAGTACTTC. This gives the protein CASSMGQGVNEQYF.

The chain carries TRBV15 and TRBJ1-2; D might be TRBD1 (5 bases). The CDR3 is 17 residues long. V lost 2 bases and J 0 bases, leaving 16 bases between the germline ends. Germline lookup yields CDR1 LNHNV and CDR2 YYDKDF (reference sequence). The CDR3 sequence is CATSRKLDSLANYGYTF. The CDR3 DNA reads as TGTGCCACCAGCAGAAAGCTAGACAGTTTAGCTAACTATGGCTACACCTTC.

V and J are TRBV6-1 and TRBJ2-5, with unresolved D. The CDR3 length is 15 residues. The germline CDR1 and CDR2 sequences are MNHNS and SASEGT. V gave up 2 bases and J gave up 0 bases, with 10 bases separating them. Written as DNA, the CDR3 is TGTGCCAGCAGTGAACTAAGGAGAAACCAAGAGACCCAGTACTTC. This encodes CASSELRRNQETQYF.

The CDR3 DNA sequence: TGCGCCAGCAGCCAAGATTTCAGGGTTTCGTCCGAGCAGTACTTC. It codes for CASSQDFRVSSEQYF. This chain uses TRBV4-3 with TRBJ2-7; maybe TRBD1 (5 bases). Germline CDR1 reads LGHNA; CDR2 reads YSLEER. Trimming removed 0 bases at V and 6 bases at J, with 15 bases between. CDR3 length: 15 amino acids.

The DNA for the CDR3 is TGCGCCAGCAGCTACAGGGAAGAGACCCAGTACTTC. The encoded protein is CASSYREETQYF. The rearrangement joins TRBV5-1 to TRBJ2-5, with D possibly being TRBD1 (6 bases). V was shortened by 3 bases and J by 3 bases, with 6 bases between the two germline ends. The CDR3 loop spans 12 amino acids. CDR1 and CDR2 from the germline V gene are SGHRS and YFSETQ.

V gene TRBV7-9 combines with J gene TRBJ1-1; no definite D call. Trimming removed 5 bases at V and 5 bases at J, with 9 bases between. Per the germline V gene, CDR1 is SEHNR and CDR2 is FQNEAQ (reference sequence). The CDR3 is 12 residues long. The CDR3 DNA sequence: TGTGCCAGCAGCGTTTCAGGTACTGAAGCTTTCTTT. Translating gives CASSVSGTEAFF.

The rearrangement joins TRBV11-2 to TRBJ1-1, with D unclear. Germline V gene sequence: CDR1 SGHAT, CDR2 FQNNGV. The CDR3 covers 11 residues. V lost 4 bases and J lost 10, with 10 bases in between. This chain's CDR3 is CASSSAARAFF. CDR3 bases: TGTGCCAGCAGCTCCGCCGCGCGAGCTTTCTTT.